One sample yielded the 27 T cell receptor beta chains listed below, sequenced in a study of identical twins. TCRdb reprocessed the 5' RACE reads with MiXCR, giving one entry per CDR3 protein. The sample records around 200,000 distinct CDR3 sequences, around 10% being singletons. The sequencing input was memory (CD45RO+) T cells sorted from blood. The source is a woman aged 18 to 35 in good health.

The chain is built from TRBV5-6 and TRBJ2-5, with D maybe TRBD2 (6 bases). Germline loops: CDR1 SGHDT, CDR2 YYEEEE. The CDR3 contains 13 residues. V lost 0 bases to trimming and J lost 8 bases, with 11 bases between them. CDR3 DNA: TGTGCCAGCAGCTTGGCTAGCGCTCTCACCCAGTACTTC. It encodes CASSLASALTQYF. Combining the CDR3 with reference TRBV5-6 and TRBJ2-5 gives the whole variable domain DAGVTQSPTHLIKTRGQQVTLRCSPKSGHDTVSWYQQALGQGPQFIFQYYEEEERQRGNFPDRFSGHQFPNYSSELNVNALLLGDSALYLCASSLASALTQYFGPGTRLLVL.

On this clonotype itself: The junction and the germline gene differ at one end; a read error may be behind it. The rearrangement uses TRBV12-3 or TRBV12-4 and TRBJ2-7; D remains ambiguous. The CDR3 is made up of 12 amino acids. The CDR3 protein is CASSLDPGIQLF. For the CDR3, the DNA is TGTGCCAGCAGTTTAGATCCAGGTATTCAGTTATTC.

This clonotype came up many times. The gene calls are TRBV5-1 and TRBJ1-2; possible D gene TRBD1, 6 bases. V was pared by 3 bases and J by 4 bases, with 10 bases between. CDR1 SGHRS and CDR2 YFSETQ come from the germline V gene. The CDR3 contains 13 residues. The CDR3 nucleotides are TGCGCCAGCAGCTCTGACAGGCGCTATGGCTACACCTTC. Translated: CASSSDRRYGYTF. The full variable domain, with the rest looked up from reference TRBV5-1 and TRBJ1-2, is KAGVTQTPRYLIKTRGQQVTLSCSPISGHRSVSWYQQTPGQGLQFLFEYFSETQRNKGNFPGRFSGRQFSNSRSEMNVSTLELGDSALYLCASSSDRRYGYTFGSGTRLTVV.

This clonotype was counted at least ten times. This chain joins TRBV6-2 or TRBV6-3 and TRBJ2-1; perhaps TRBD1 as D (5 bases). Germline lookup yields CDR1 MNHEY and CDR2 SVGEGT. Trimming left V 6 bases short and J 0 bases short, with 12 bases between. This CDR3 has 15 residues. The CDR3 is CASSLPQGSYNEQFF. Here the CDR3 DNA reads TGTGCCAGCAGCCTTCCGCAGGGCTCCTACAATGAGCAGTTCTTC.

Many counts were recorded for this clonotype. The rearrangement uses TRBV7-2 and TRBJ1-2; tentative D call: TRBD1 (6 bases). CDR3 length equals 13 residues. Deletions cut 5 bases from V and 8 bases from J, with 15 bases between. Germline V CDR1 and CDR2: SGHTA, FQGNSA. The CDR3 bases are TGTGCCAGCAGCCACGGGGGGGGCAGAGGCTACACCTTC. As protein: CASSHGGGRGYTF.

The chain links TRBV20-1 to TRBJ2-5; 7 positions agree with TRBD1. The CDR3 is 15 residues long. Germline CDR1 is DFQATT and CDR2 is SNEGSKA (reference sequence). V trimming: 6 bases; J trimming: 6 bases; junction bases outside the gene matches: 16. The chain's CDR3 is CSASFETGPKKTQYF. Here the CDR3 DNA reads TGCAGTGCCTCTTTCGAGACAGGGCCCAAGAAGACCCAGTACTTC.

This chain connects TRBV6-5 to TRBJ2-2; 9 bases align to TRBD1. This CDR3 has 16 residues. J lost 7 bases, V lost 0 bases, and 6 bases had no gene match. Germline CDR1 and CDR2: MNHEY and SVGAGI. The CDR3 loop is CASSYSGTGRNGELFF. CDR3 DNA: TGTGCCAGCAGTTACTCGGGGACAGGGAGGAACGGGGAGCTGTTTTTT.

This clonotype was observed a handful of times. The chain recombines TRBV28 with TRBJ2-7; TRBD2 matches 10 bases. After removal of 6 bases from V and 3 bases from J, the junction contained 8 bases not matched to a gene. CDR1 is MDHEN, CDR2 SYDVKM, per germline. This CDR3 spans 15 amino acids. CDR3 region: CASSPGSSGSYEQYF. The CDR3 nucleotides are TGTGCCAGCAGCCCGGGGTCTAGCGGGAGCTACGAGCAGTACTTC.

The chain joins TRBV5-5 to TRBJ2-1, with 8 bases aligning to TRBD1. The CDR3 is 16 residues long. V dropped 0 bases and J dropped 7; count of bases not matched to a gene: 9. The V gene's germline CDR1 is SGHKS and CDR2 YYEKEE (reference sequence). The CDR3 DNA reads TGTGCCAGCAGCTTGGAATTTGGGACAGGAATAAATGAGCAGTTCTTC. Translation gives CASSLEFGTGINEQFF. The whole variable domain, remainder taken from reference TRBV5-5 and TRBJ2-1, is DAGVTQSPTHLIKTRGQQVTLRCSPISGHKSVSWYQQVLGQGPQFIFQYYEKEERGRGNFPDRFSARQFPNYSSELNVNALLLGDSALYLCASSLEFGTGINEQFFGPGTRLTVL.

The sample holds many counts of this clonotype. The chain has TRBV5-1 and TRBJ2-7; 13 bases are a match to TRBD2. The V and J ends lost 1 base and 6 bases, in that order; junction bases with no gene match: 7. The germline CDR1 and CDR2 sequences are SGHRS and YFSETQ. The CDR3 is 16 residues long. The CDR3 spells CASSLTPGLAGSEQYF. The CDR3 nucleotides are TGCGCCAGCAGCTTGACCCCGGGACTAGCGGGATCCGAGCAGTACTTC.

This clonotype occurred a few times. The chain links TRBV7-9 to TRBJ2-2; 8 bases match TRBD1. This CDR3 is built from 15 residues. The germline CDR1 and CDR2 sequences are SEHNR and FQNEAQ (reference sequence). The J segment lost 8 bases and the V segment lost 6 bases, leaving 11 bases of the junction unmatched. For the CDR3, the DNA is TGTGCCAGCAGGCAACGGACAGGGAAGGAGGGGGAGCTGTTTTTT. This codes for CASRQRTGKEGELFF.

In this sample, this clonotype turned up a few times. This chain connects TRBV5-6 to TRBJ2-2, with D maybe TRBD2 (6 bases). Germline values: CDR1 SGHDT, CDR2 YYEEEE. The CDR3 length is 17 residues. The ends were cut back, 4 bases at V and 4 bases at J, with 20 bases in the middle. Written as DNA, the CDR3 is TGTGCCAGCAGCCGGACCGGGACCGCGGGGAGCACCGGGGAGCTGTTTTTT. Encoded protein: CASSRTGTAGSTGELFF.

This clonotype was seen ten or more times. The V gene is TRBV2, the J gene TRBJ2-1; TRBD2 is a possible D gene (6 bases). Trimming stripped 4 bases from V and 0 bases from J, with 10 bases between. The CDR3 is 15 amino acids. Germline V gives CDR1 SNHLY, CDR2 FYNNEI. This chain's CDR3 is CASSAGSPSYNEQFF. DNA for the CDR3: TGTGCCAGCAGTGCCGGGAGTCCCTCCTACAATGAGCAGTTCTTC. The complete variable domain, with remaining parts taken from reference TRBV2 and TRBJ2-1, reads EPEVTQTPSHQVTQMGQEVILRCVPISNHLYFYWYRQILGQKVEFLVSFYNNEISEKSEIFDDQFSVERPDGSNFTLKIRSTKLEDSAMYFCASSAGSPSYNEQFFGPGTRLTVL.

This clonotype occurred many times. This chain uses TRBV5-6 with TRBJ2-3; D not resolved. The germline V gene encodes CDR1 SGHDT and CDR2 YYEEEE. The CDR3 has 14 residues. V was shortened by 0 bases and J by 4 bases, with 9 bases between the two germline ends. This CDR3 is CASSLEGQADTQYF. For the CDR3, the DNA is TGTGCCAGCAGCTTGGAGGGCCAAGCAGATACGCAGTATTTT.

This clonotype was found a few times. The genes are TRBV14 and TRBJ2-2; D is uncertain. Germline values: CDR1 SGHDN, CDR2 FVKESK. Trimming removed 0 bases at V and 9 bases at J, with 11 bases between. This CDR3 comprises 14 residues. For the CDR3, the DNA is TGTGCCAGCAGCCAAGAGATTGTGGCTCGGGAGCTGTTTTTT. Encoded protein: CASSQEIVARELFF. Looking up the rest from reference TRBV14 and TRBJ2-2 gives the full variable domain: EAGVTQFPSHSVIEKGQTVTLRCDPISGHDNLYWYRRVMGKEIKFLLHFVKESKQDESGMPNNRFLAERTGGTYSTLKVQPAELEDSGVYFCASSQEIVARELFFGEGSRLTVL.

A few counts support this clonotype. One junction end does not reproduce the germline sequence, and a read error may be involved. The chain recombines TRBV7-7 with TRBJ2-5; 7 bases map to TRBD2. CDR3 length: 15 amino acids. Germline V gene lookup returns CDR1 SSHAT and CDR2 FNYEAQ (reference sequence). CDR3 in DNA: TGTGCTAGCAGCGGGACGTGGGGCTCCCAAGAGACCCAGTACTTC. Amino acids: CASSGTWGSQETQYF. Complete variable domain (other parts from reference TRBV7-7 and TRBJ2-5): GAGVSQSPRYKVTKRGQDVTLRCDPISSHATLYWYQQALGQGPEFLTYFNYEAQPDKSGLPSDRFSAERPEGSISTLTIQRTEQRDSAMYRCASSGTWGSQETQYFGPGTRLLVL.

This clonotype came up a few times. The chain has TRBV20-1 and TRBJ1-2; no reliable D call. The CDR3 is 15 residues long. The germline CDR1 and CDR2 sequences are DFQATT and SNEGSKA (reference sequence). Trimming left V 1 base short and J 6 bases short, with 18 bases between. DNA of the CDR3: TGCAGTGCTAGAGCGGTGGTAGAAAGACACCATGGCTACACCTTC. Its protein product is CSARAVVERHHGYTF.

This chain connects TRBV2 to TRBJ2-3; 9 positions agree with TRBD2. J gave up 7 bases and V 2 bases, and 7 bases lay outside the gene matches. Germline V gene lookup returns CDR1 SNHLY and CDR2 FYNNEI. There are 15 residues in the CDR3. CDR3 protein: CASSEWRGGTNTQYF. The CDR3 nucleotides are TGTGCCAGCAGTGAATGGCGGGGGGGCACGAATACGCAGTATTTT.

This clonotype occurred a few times. This chain links TRBV7-2 with TRBJ2-2; unclear D gene. The V end was cut by 4 bases, the J end by 3 bases, with 12 bases between. This CDR3 region has 15 residues. Germline CDR1 SGHTA, CDR2 FQGNSA. The CDR3 sequence: CASSYRVQHTGELFF. As DNA, the CDR3 is TGTGCCAGCAGCTATAGGGTCCAGCACACCGGGGAGCTGTTTTTT.

This clonotype occurred once. This chain links TRBV10-1 with TRBJ2-2, with D maybe TRBD2 (6 bases). Germline CDR1 and CDR2: WNHNN and SYGVQD (reference sequence). V gave up 5 bases and J gave up 8 bases, with 12 bases separating them. The CDR3 has 13 amino acids. This CDR3 reads CASSRDLEGELFF. The CDR3 bases are TGCGCCAGCAGTAGGGACTTAGAAGGGGAGCTGTTTTTT.

This clonotype was observed a handful of times. The gene calls are TRBV2 and TRBJ1-1; maybe TRBD1 (6 bases). From germline, CDR1 is SNHLY and CDR2 FYNNEI. This CDR3 contains 15 residues. V lost 4 bases and J lost 5, with 17 bases in between. The CDR3 DNA follows: TGTGCCAGCAGTGCAGAACAGGGTCTGTGGACTGAAGCTTTCTTT. Protein sequence: CASSAEQGLWTEAFF.

This clonotype has at least ten counts. J is TRBJ2-3 and V is TRBV27; no definite D call. V dropped 2 bases and J dropped 0 bases, with 9 bases sitting between them. In germline, CDR1 is MNHEY, CDR2 SMNVEV (reference sequence). The CDR3 covers 15 residues. The CDR3 spells CASSLGQTSTDTQYF. In nucleotides, the CDR3 is TGTGCCAGCAGTTTAGGCCAGACTAGCACAGATACGCAGTATTTT.

In this sample, this clonotype turned up a few times. CDR3 sequence: CASSSGTGTDTQYF. CDR3 sequence (DNA): TGTGCCAGCAGCTCCGGGACAGGCACAGATACGCAGTATTTT. This chain connects TRBV7-9 to TRBJ2-3; the match to TRBD1 covers 7 bases. The CDR3 covers 14 residues. J gave up 1 base and V 4 bases, and 2 bases lay outside the gene matches. The germline V gene has CDR1 SEHNR and CDR2 FQNEAQ (reference sequence).

This chain's CDR3 is CASSHDRAAGYTF. DNA of the CDR3: TGTGCCAGCAGCCACGACAGGGCGGCTGGCTACACCTTC. The gene calls are TRBV3-1 and TRBJ1-2, with 7 bases aligning to TRBD1. V trimming: 3 bases; J trimming: 7 bases; junction bases outside the gene matches: 5. The CDR3 is 13 residues long. In germline, CDR1 is LGHDT, CDR2 YNNKEL (reference sequence).

In nucleotides, the CDR3 is TGTGCCAGCAGGGAATCAGGGGGAAGGGCTGAAGCTTTCTTT. This encodes CASRESGGRAEAFF. The gene calls are TRBV2 and TRBJ1-1; 7 nucleotides align to TRBD1. The germline V gene encodes CDR1 SNHLY and CDR2 FYNNEI. V gave up 6 bases and J gave up 6 bases; unmatched junction bases: 10. The CDR3 spans 14 residues.

The V and J genes are TRBV10-3 and TRBJ2-1; 11 bases fit TRBD2. Looked up from germline, CDR1 is ENHRY and CDR2 is SYGVKD. The CDR3 length is 16 residues. The ends lost 4 bases at V and 7 bases at J; junction bases unmatched: 9. Here the CDR3 reads CAISGLAGGFGNEQFF. The CDR3 bases are TGTGCCATCAGTGGGCTAGCGGGAGGTTTCGGGAATGAGCAGTTCTTC.

This clonotype showed up many times. The rearrangement uses TRBV11-2 and TRBJ2-2; perhaps TRBD2 as D (6 bases). In germline, CDR1 is SGHAT, CDR2 FQNNGV. This CDR3 has 16 residues. Trimming shortened V by 5 bases and J by 6 bases, and 19 bases separated the two germline ends. CDR3 protein: CASSPRLVALAGELFF. CDR3 DNA sequence: TGTGCCAGCAGCCCCCGACTAGTTGCTCTTGCCGGGGAGCTGTTTTTT. Variable domain in full (rest from reference TRBV11-2 and TRBJ2-2): EAGVAQSPRYKIIEKRQSVAFWCNPISGHATLYWYQQILGQGPKLLIQFQNNGVVDDSQLPKDRFSAERLKGVDSTLKIQPAKLEDSAVYLCASSPRLVALAGELFFGEGSRLTVL.